This T cell receptor (beta chain) is from a study of patients and donors after allogeneic stem cell transplantation. TCRdb re-analysed the RT-PCR reads in MiXCR, keeping a single row per CDR3 protein. The sample holds 37,000 or so distinct CDR3 sequences; more than 30% are singletons and the top ten take 72%. CDR1 SGHTA and CDR2 FQGTGA come from the germline V gene. V was trimmed by 3 bases and J by 5 bases, leaving 10 bases between them. The CDR3 contains 13 residues. This clonotype was recorded a few times. Sequencing used blood, either unsorted or a sorted T cell fraction (not recorded which). The chain uses TRBV7-3 and TRBJ2-5, with D possibly TRBD2 on 5 matching bases. The TCR originated in a human donor who was either an allogeneic HSCT recipient or a stem cell or donor lymphocyte infusion donor (not recorded which). It is not recorded whose cells these are; they may come from a transplant donor. CDR3 protein: CASSFGVKETQYF. The CDR3, as DNA: TGTGCCAGCAGCTTCGGGGTTAAGGAGACCCAGTACTTC. Full variable domain (rest looked up from reference TRBV7-3 and TRBJ2-5): GAGVSQTPSNKVTEKGKYVELRCDPISGHTALYWYRQSLGQGPEFLIYFQGTGAADDSGLPNDRFFAVRPEGSVSTLKIQRTERGDSAVYLCASSFGVKETQYFGPGTRLLVL.